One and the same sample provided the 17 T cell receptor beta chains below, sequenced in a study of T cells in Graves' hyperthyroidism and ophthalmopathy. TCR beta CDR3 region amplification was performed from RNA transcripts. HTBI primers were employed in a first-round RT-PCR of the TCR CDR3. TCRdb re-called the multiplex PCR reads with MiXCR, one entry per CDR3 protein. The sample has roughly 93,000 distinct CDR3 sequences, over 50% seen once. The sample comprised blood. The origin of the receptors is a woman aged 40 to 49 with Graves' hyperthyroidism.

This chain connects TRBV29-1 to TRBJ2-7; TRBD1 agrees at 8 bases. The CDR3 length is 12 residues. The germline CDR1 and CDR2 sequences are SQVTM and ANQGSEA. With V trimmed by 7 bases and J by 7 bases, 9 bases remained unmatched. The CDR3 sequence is CSAPQGAAEQYF. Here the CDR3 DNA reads TGCAGCGCTCCCCAGGGGGCGGCGGAGCAGTACTTC.

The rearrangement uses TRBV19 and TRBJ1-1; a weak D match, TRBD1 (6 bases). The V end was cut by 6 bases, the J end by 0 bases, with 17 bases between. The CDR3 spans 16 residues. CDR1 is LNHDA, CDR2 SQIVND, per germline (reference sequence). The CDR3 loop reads CASRRSGEGLNTEAFF. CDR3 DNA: TGTGCCAGTAGACGGTCAGGGGAGGGACTGAACACTGAAGCTTTCTTT.

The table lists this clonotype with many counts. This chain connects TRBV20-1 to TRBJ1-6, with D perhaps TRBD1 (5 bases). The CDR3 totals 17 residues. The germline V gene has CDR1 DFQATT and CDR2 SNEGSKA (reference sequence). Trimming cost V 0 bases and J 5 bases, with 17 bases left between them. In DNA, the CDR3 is TGCAGTGCTAGAGATCCGAGAGTAGGGGTCGATAATTCACCCCTCCACTTT. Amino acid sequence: CSARDPRVGVDNSPLHF.

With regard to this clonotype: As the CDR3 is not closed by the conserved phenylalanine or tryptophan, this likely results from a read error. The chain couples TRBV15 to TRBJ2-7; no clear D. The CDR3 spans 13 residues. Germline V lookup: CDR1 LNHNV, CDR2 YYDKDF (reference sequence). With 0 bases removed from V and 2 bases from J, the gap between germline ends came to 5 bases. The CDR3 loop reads CATSRDRTYEQYL. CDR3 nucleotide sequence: TGTGCCACCAGCAGAGACAGGACCTACGAGCAGTACCTC.

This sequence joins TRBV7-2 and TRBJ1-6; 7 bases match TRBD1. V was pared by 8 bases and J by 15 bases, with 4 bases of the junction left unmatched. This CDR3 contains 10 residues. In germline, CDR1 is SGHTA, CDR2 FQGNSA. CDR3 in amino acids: CASSAGGLHF. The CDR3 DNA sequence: TGTGCCAGCTCGGCAGGGGGCCTCCACTTT.

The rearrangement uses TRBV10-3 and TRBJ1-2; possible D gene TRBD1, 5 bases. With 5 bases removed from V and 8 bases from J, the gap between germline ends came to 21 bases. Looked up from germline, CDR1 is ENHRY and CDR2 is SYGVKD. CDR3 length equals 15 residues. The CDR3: CAISMRGCFMGGYTF. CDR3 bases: TGTGCCATCAGTATGAGGGGCTGTTTTATGGGGGGCTACACCTTC.

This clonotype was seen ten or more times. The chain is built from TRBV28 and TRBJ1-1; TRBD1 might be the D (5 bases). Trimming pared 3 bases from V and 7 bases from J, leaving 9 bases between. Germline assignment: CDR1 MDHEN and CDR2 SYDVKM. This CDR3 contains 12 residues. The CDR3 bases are TGTGCCAGCAGTTTCCGTGGGGGTGAAGCTTTCTTT. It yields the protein CASSFRGGEAFF.

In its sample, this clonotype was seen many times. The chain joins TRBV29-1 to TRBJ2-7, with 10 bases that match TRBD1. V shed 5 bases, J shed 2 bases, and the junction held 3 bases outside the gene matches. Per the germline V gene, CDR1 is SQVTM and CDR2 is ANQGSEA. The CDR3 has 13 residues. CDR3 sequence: CSVTGTGAYEQYF. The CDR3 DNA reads TGCAGCGTTACCGGGACAGGGGCCTACGAGCAGTACTTC.

The CDR3 sequence is CSVDGTEAFF. DNA for the CDR3: TGCAGCGTTGACGGGACTGAAGCTTTCTTT. The chain recombines TRBV29-1 with TRBJ1-1; unclear D gene. The CDR3 covers 10 residues. V dropped 3 bases and J dropped 5 bases, with 4 bases sitting between them. CDR1 and CDR2 (germline): SQVTM, ANQGSEA.

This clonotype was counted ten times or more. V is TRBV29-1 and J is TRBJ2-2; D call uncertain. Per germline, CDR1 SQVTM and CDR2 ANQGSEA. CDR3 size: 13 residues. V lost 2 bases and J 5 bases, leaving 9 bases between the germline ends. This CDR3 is CSVEQWETGELFF. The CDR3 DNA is TGCAGCGTTGAACAATGGGAAACCGGGGAGCTGTTTTTT.

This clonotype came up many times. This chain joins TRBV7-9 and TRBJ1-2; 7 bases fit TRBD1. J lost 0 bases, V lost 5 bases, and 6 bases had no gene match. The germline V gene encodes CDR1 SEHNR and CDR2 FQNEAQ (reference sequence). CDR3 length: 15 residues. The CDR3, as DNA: TGTGCCAGCAGCCATACAGGGGTCCCTAACTATGGCTACACCTTC. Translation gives CASSHTGVPNYGYTF.

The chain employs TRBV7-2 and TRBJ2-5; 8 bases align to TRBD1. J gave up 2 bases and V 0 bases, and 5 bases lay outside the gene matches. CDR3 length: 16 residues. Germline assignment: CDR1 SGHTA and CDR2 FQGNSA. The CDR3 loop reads CASSLARTGLQETQYF. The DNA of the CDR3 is TGTGCCAGCAGCTTAGCTCGGACAGGGTTGCAAGAGACCCAGTACTTC.

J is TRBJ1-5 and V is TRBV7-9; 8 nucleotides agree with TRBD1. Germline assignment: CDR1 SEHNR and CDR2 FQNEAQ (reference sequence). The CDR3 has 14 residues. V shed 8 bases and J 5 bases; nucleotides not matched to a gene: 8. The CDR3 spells CASGLGTGDQPQHF. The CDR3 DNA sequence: TGTGCCAGCGGTTTAGGGACAGGAGATCAGCCCCAGCATTTT.

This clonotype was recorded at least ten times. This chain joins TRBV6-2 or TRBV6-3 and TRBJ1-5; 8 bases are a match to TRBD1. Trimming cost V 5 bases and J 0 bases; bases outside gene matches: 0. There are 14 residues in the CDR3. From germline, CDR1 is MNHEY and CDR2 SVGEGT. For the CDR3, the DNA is TGTGCCAGCAGTCAGGGGGCTAGCAATCAGCCCCAGCATTTT. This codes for CASSQGASNQPQHF.

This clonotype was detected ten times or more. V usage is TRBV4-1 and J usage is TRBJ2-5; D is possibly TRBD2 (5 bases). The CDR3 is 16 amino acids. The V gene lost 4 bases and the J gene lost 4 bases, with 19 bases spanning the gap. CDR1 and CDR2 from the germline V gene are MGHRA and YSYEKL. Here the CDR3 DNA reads TGCGCCAGCAGCCGCGGCCGAGGGAGAGGTGGAGAGACCCAGTACTTC. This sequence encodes CASSRGRGRGGETQYF.

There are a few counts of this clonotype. For the CDR3, the DNA is TGTGCCAGCAGCGGACAGGGGTTCTACAATTCACCCCTCCACTTT. Residues: CASSGQGFYNSPLHF. This chain joins TRBV7-9 and TRBJ1-6, with TRBD1 matching over 9 bases. V gave up 5 bases and J gave up 7 bases; unmatched junction bases: 6. The germline V gene encodes CDR1 SEHNR and CDR2 FQNEAQ (reference sequence). There are 15 residues in the CDR3.

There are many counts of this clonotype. CDR3 bases: TGTGCCAGCAGTGCCGACAGGTCGAACACCGGGGAGCTGTTTTTT. Amino acid sequence: CASSADRSNTGELFF. This chain links TRBV6-1 with TRBJ2-2; the D gene is possibly TRBD1 (6 bases). V shed 4 bases and J shed 0 bases, with 9 bases lying between them. This CDR3 has 15 residues. Germline V gene lookup returns CDR1 MNHNS and CDR2 SASEGT.